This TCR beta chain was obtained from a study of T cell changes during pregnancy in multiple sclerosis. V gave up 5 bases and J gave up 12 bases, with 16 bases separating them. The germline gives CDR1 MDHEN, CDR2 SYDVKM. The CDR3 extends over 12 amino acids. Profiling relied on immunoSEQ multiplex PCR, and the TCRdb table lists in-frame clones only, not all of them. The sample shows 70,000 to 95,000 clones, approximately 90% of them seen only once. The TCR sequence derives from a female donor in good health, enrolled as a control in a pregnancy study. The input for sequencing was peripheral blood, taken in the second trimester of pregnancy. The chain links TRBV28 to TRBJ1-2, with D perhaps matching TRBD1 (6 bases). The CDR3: CASSPPHRDNTF. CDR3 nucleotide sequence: TGTGCCAGCAGTCCGCCCCACCGGGACAACACCTTC.